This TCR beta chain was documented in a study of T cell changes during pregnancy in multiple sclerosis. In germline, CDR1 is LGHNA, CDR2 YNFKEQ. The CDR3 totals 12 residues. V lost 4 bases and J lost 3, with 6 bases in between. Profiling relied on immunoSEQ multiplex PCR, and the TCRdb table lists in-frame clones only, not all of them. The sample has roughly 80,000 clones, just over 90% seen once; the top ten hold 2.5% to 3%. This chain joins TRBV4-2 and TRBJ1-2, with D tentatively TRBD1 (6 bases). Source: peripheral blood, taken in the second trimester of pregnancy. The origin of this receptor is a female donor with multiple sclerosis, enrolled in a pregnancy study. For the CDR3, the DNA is TGTGCCAGCAGCCGGACAGACTATGGCTACACCTTC. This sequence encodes CASSRTDYGYTF.